The source of this TCR beta chain is a study of response to subunit inactivated influenza vaccine. MiXCR, run by TCRdb on the RT-PCR reads, gives a single entry per CDR3 protein. The repertoire holds around 480,000 distinct CDR3 sequences, with 15% to 20% as singletons. With regard to this clonotype: Its antigen is unknown.

Study-wide results and limits: The authors proposed limited new T cell recruitment per seasonal influenza vaccination.

Here the sequenced sample was CD4+ T cells sorted from PBMCs, taken approximately 25 months after vaccination. This TCR was sampled from a man between 45 and 75 years old who received an inactivated influenza vaccine.

The CDR3, as DNA: TGTGCCAGCAGCTTAGACGGGACAGGGGGCTACGAGCAGTACTTC. Translated: CASSLDGTGGYEQYF. V usage is TRBV11-3 and J usage is TRBJ2-7; the match to TRBD1 covers 11 bases. The germline V gene encodes CDR1 SGHNT and CDR2 YENEEA. Trimming at V came to 0 bases and at J to 3 bases, leaving 1 base not matched to a gene. This CDR3 has 15 residues.